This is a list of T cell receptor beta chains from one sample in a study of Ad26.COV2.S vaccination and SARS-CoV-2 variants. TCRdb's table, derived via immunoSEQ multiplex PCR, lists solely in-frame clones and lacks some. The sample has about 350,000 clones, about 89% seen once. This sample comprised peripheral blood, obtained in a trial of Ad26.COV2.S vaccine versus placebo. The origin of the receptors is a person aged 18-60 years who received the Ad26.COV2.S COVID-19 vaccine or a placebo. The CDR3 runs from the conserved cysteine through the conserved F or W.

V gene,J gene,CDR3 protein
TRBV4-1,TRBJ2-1,CASSQDYNNRWSSYNEQFF
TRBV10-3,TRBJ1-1,CAIRGQGARLNTEAFF
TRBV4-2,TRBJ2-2,CASRADGRGVYSTGELFF
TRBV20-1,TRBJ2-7,CSARRSYEQYF
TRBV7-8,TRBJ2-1,CASSSSLAAYNEQFF
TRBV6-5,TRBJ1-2,CASSDTASRYTF
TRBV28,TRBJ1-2,CASSIQTPGNPYRYTF
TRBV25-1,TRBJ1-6,CASRGTGHNSPLHF
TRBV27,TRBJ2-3,CASRTYGTDTQYF
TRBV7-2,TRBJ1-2,CASSLEGSSADNYGYTF
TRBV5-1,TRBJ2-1,CASSDLRTGAGEQFF
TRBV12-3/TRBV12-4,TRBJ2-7,CASSSASYEQYF
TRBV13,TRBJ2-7,CASSTLQGKHEQYF
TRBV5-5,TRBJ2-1,CASSGGTGLNEQFF
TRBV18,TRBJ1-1,CASSPDRTEAFF
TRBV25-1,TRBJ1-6,CASSESGDGNSPLHF